The 18 T cell receptor beta chains in this list originate from one sample, sequenced in a study of T cells in Graves' hyperthyroidism and ophthalmopathy. Researchers amplified the TCR beta CDR3 regions from RNA transcripts. The HTBI primer set drove a first-round RT-PCR of the TCR CDR3. TCRdb itself ran the multiplex PCR reads through MiXCR, one entry per CDR3 protein. The data show approximately 610,000 distinct CDR3 sequences, roughly 14% seen once. Sequencing was carried out using blood. All receptors derive from a woman aged 40 to 50 with Graves' ophthalmopathy.

The table lists this clonotype with many counts. The chain uses TRBV6-1 and TRBJ2-1; D is undetermined. The CDR3 contains 15 residues. CDR1 is MNHNS, CDR2 SASEGT, per germline. With 7 bases removed from V and 4 bases from J, the gap between germline ends came to 17 bases. The CDR3 sequence: CASTPTAGVYNEQFF. CDR3 in DNA: TGTGCCAGCACCCCGACCGCTGGAGTATACAATGAGCAGTTCTTC.

This clonotype showed up just a few times. V gene TRBV27 combines with J gene TRBJ2-4, with 9 bases matching TRBD1. Germline V gives CDR1 MNHEY, CDR2 SMNVEV (reference sequence). This CDR3 contains 13 residues. After removal of 5 bases from V and 12 bases from J, the junction contained 8 bases not matched to a gene. CDR3 nucleotides: TGTGCCAGCAGTCTAAACAGGGGGCTTGGTCAGTACTTC. Translated: CASSLNRGLGQYF.

The CDR3 is CASSFYEYEQYF. As DNA, the CDR3 is TGTGCCAGCAGTTTTTACGAGTACGAGCAGTACTTC. The chain links TRBV6-2 or TRBV6-3 to TRBJ2-7; D gene uncertain. Trimming left V 4 bases short and J 4 bases short, with 8 bases between. Germline V gene lookup returns CDR1 MNHEY and CDR2 SVGEGT. The CDR3 is made up of 12 amino acids.

This clonotype was seen repeatedly, ten times or more. The chain is built from TRBV28 and TRBJ1-1; D not resolved. Trimming removed 1 base at V and 1 base at J, with 10 bases between. CDR1 and CDR2 from the germline V gene are MDHEN and SYDVKM. The CDR3 is made up of 15 amino acids. DNA of the CDR3: TGTGCCAGCAGTTTATTGGAGGGCTCGAACACTGAAGCTTTCTTT. Translating it yields CASSLLEGSNTEAFF.

This clonotype was recorded a few times. V and J are TRBV27 and TRBJ2-4; D is uncertain. Between the trimmed V and J ends, which lost 2 bases and 1 base, there was a span of 12 bases. This CDR3 region has 16 residues. The germline CDR1 and CDR2 sequences are MNHEY and SMNVEV (reference sequence). CDR3 sequence reads: CASSLERVWAKNIQYF. In DNA, the CDR3 is TGTGCCAGCAGTTTAGAACGGGTTTGGGCCAAAAACATTCAGTACTTC.

This clonotype was seen repeatedly, ten times or more. V usage is TRBV6-1 and J usage is TRBJ2-7; 7 positions match TRBD2. The germline CDR1 and CDR2 sequences are MNHNS and SASEGT. The CDR3 consists of 15 residues. Unmatched junction bases numbered 7, after V lost 5 bases and J lost 0 bases. The CDR3 nucleotides are TGTGCCAGCAGTCGAACTAGCGCGAGCTCCTACGAGCAGTACTTC. Encoded protein: CASSRTSASSYEQYF.

This clonotype has a handful of counts. This rearrangement joins TRBV18 to TRBJ1-5, with TRBD1 matching over 7 bases. Unmatched junction bases numbered 7, after V lost 2 bases and J lost 6 bases. The CDR3 extends over 15 amino acids. The germline gives CDR1 KGHSH, CDR2 LQKENI. This CDR3 reads CASSPLGGGGQPQHF. DNA of the CDR3: TGTGCCAGCTCACCATTGGGAGGGGGCGGTCAGCCCCAGCATTTT.

Details on this clonotype: A much bigger clone sits one base away, suggesting this may be a read error. The chain is built from TRBV12-3 or TRBV12-4 and TRBJ1-1; TRBD1 aligns across 7 bases. The CDR3 is made up of 17 amino acids. CDR3 amino acids: CASSLHQGGTWGTEVFF. CDR3 sequence (DNA): TGTGCCAGCAGTTTACACCAGGGGGGGACCTGGGGCACTGAAGTTTTCTTT.

This clonotype was seen at least ten times. The CDR3 spells CASSARSNTGELFF. Written as DNA, the CDR3 is TGTGCCAGCAGTGCGCGGTCGAACACCGGGGAGCTGTTTTTT. The chain is built from TRBV6-1 and TRBJ2-2, with unresolved D. Trimming took 4 bases from V and 0 from J, leaving 6 bases between them. Germline V CDR1 and CDR2: MNHNS, SASEGT. The CDR3 extends over 14 amino acids.

This clonotype was found many times. The CDR3 sequence is CASSYSRTGGTEAFF. The CDR3 DNA reads as TGTGCCAGCAGTTACTCCCGGACAGGGGGGACTGAAGCTTTCTTT. The chain uses TRBV6-5 and TRBJ1-1, with 10 bases aligning to TRBD1. This CDR3 has 15 residues. The germline CDR1 and CDR2 sequences are MNHEY and SVGAGI. The junction had 3 bases not matched to a gene; V was cut back by 0 bases and J by 5 bases.

This clonotype was recorded at least ten times. This chain uses TRBV7-9 with TRBJ1-1; a weak D match, TRBD1 (5 bases). CDR3 length equals 13 residues. V lost 3 bases to trimming and J lost 3 bases, with 8 bases between them. Germline loops: CDR1 SEHNR, CDR2 FQNEAQ (reference sequence). The CDR3 sequence: CASSFLGDTEAFF. CDR3 bases: TGTGCCAGCAGCTTTCTAGGGGACACTGAAGCTTTCTTT.

This clonotype was recorded only once. The V and J genes are TRBV19 and TRBJ1-2; no reliable D call. The CDR3 runs 13 residues. Germline CDR1 reads LNHDA; CDR2 reads SQIVND (reference sequence). V lost 3 bases to trimming and J lost 2 bases, with 7 bases between them. The CDR3 loop is CASSIYGNYGYTF. The CDR3 DNA sequence: TGTGCCAGTAGTATTTACGGGAACTATGGCTACACCTTC.

The CDR3, as DNA: TGTGCCGCTGGGCGCGGGAACACTGAAGCTTTCTTT. Protein product: CAAGRGNTEAFF. This chain uses TRBV3-1 with TRBJ1-1; unclear D gene. Trimming removed 11 bases at V and 1 base at J, with 11 bases between. Germline values: CDR1 LGHDT, CDR2 YNNKEL (reference sequence). The CDR3 consists of 12 residues.

This clonotype was detected ten times or more. V gene TRBV19 combines with J gene TRBJ1-2; D ambiguous. CDR1 is LNHDA and CDR2 is SQIVND in the germline V gene (reference sequence). CDR3 size: 12 residues. Trimming cost V 6 bases and J 4 bases, with 9 bases left between them. CDR3 nucleotide sequence: TGTGCCAGTAGAGACACGGGCTATGGCTACACCTTC. Encoded protein: CASRDTGYGYTF.

This clonotype was observed a handful of times. The chain uses TRBV5-1 and TRBJ1-1; no firm D call. V lost 4 bases, J lost 0 bases, and 10 bases lay in between. CDR3 size: 14 residues. From germline, CDR1 is SGHRS and CDR2 YFSETQ. The chain's CDR3 is CASSRADMNTEAFF. CDR3 bases: TGCGCCAGCAGCCGAGCCGACATGAACACTGAAGCTTTCTTT. Filled out from reference TRBV5-1 and TRBJ1-1, the complete variable domain reads KAGVTQTPRYLIKTRGQQVTLSCSPISGHRSVSWYQQTPGQGLQFLFEYFSETQRNKGNFPGRFSGRQFSNSRSEMNVSTLELGDSALYLCASSRADMNTEAFFGQGTRLTVV.

This clonotype was detected many times. V and J are TRBV5-1 and TRBJ2-7; tentative D call: TRBD1 (7 bases). Germline loops: CDR1 SGHRS, CDR2 YFSETQ. Trimming took off 2 bases at V and 3 bases at J, with 12 bases between the two ends. This CDR3 comprises 14 residues. CDR3 coding DNA: TGCGCCAGCAGCTTCGGGACAGCGGGCTACGAGCAGTACTTC. Protein product: CASSFGTAGYEQYF.

This clonotype appeared many times. The rearrangement uses TRBV30 and TRBJ2-7; the match to TRBD1 covers 7 bases. The CDR3 length is 13 residues. Losses at the gene ends were 4 bases for V and 2 bases for J; bases not matched to a gene: 5. Germline V gives CDR1 GTSNPN, CDR2 SVGIG (reference sequence). Written as DNA, the CDR3 is TGTGCCTGGACCCGACAGGGCGCCTACGAGCAGTACTTC. Its translation: CAWTRQGAYEQYF.

This clonotype was picked up many times. Germline is not matched at one junction end, which may reflect a read error. The rearrangement joins TRBV12-3 or TRBV12-4 to TRBJ2-2; TRBD2 matches 10 bases. This CDR3 has 15 residues. The CDR3 DNA reads as TGTGCCAGCAGGTTAGCGGGAGGAAGGACCGGGGAGCTGTTTTTT. Encoded protein: CASRLAGGRTGELFF.